This is a list of T cell receptor beta chains from one sample in a study of T cell repertoires in cytomegalovirus infection. One entry per CDR3 protein, called by TCRdb with MiXCR from the reads. The sample contains approximately 140,000 distinct CDR3 sequences, 5.5% to 7% of which appear only once. Sample: PBMCs. These receptor sequences come from a human donor in good health (CMV status not recorded). Some clones in this sample may be carry-over from other donors' samples. Each CDR3 is given with its conserved first and last residue. The D gene is left open where the match is weak. Only some rows state a clone size, as once, few, many or a class for expanded clones.

>TRBJ2-7|-|many|TRBV7-2
CASSLTGLLGPYEQYF
TGTGCCAGCAGCTTGACGGGACTCCTGGGCCCCTACGAGCAGTACTTC
>TRBJ1-5|-|-|TRBV5-6
CASSLCRVVKPQHF
TGTGCCAGCAGCTTGTGTAGGGTAGTGAAGCCCCAGCATTTT
>TRBJ1-4|TRBD1|-|TRBV7-9
CASSFWTGANEKLFF
TGTGCCAGCAGCTTTTGGACAGGAGCTAATGAAAAACTGTTTTTT
>TRBJ2-5|-|-|TRBV7-9
CASSFSNQETQYF
TGTGCCAGCAGCTTTAGTAACCAAGAGACCCAGTACTTC
>TRBJ1-6|-|few|TRBV11-2
CASSLGGQSNSPLHF
TGTGCCAGCAGCTTAGGAGGGCAGAGCAATTCACCCCTCCACTTT
>TRBJ1-5|-|-|TRBV12-3/TRBV12-4
CASSFEGQPQHF
TGTGCCAGCAGTTTTGAGGGGCAGCCCCAGCATTTT
>TRBJ2-1|-|many|TRBV5-1
CASSLGQGVNEQFF
TGCGCCAGCAGCTTGGGGCAGGGTGTTAATGAGCAGTTCTTC
>TRBJ2-7|TRBD1|many|TRBV28
CASSFRDSEYF
TGTGCCAGCAGTTTCCGGGACAGCGAGTACTTC
>TRBJ2-7|TRBD2|many|TRBV20-1
CSASGRGNEQYF
TGCAGTGCTAGCGGGCGGGGGAACGAGCAGTACTTC
>TRBJ2-7|-|-|TRBV20-1
CSSDWDIYEQYF
TGCAGTTCGGACTGGGACATCTACGAGCAGTACTTC
>TRBJ1-5|TRBD1|many|TRBV28
CAIPGTDGNQPQHF
TGTGCCATCCCCGGGACAGACGGCAATCAGCCCCAGCATTTT
>TRBJ2-7|-|few|TRBV11-2
CASSLRRGETYEQYF
TGTGCCAGCAGCTTAAGGAGGGGGGAGACCTACGAGCAGTACTTC
>TRBJ2-4|-|few|TRBV20-1
CSAIESPILAKNIQYF
TGCAGTGCCATAGAAAGCCCTATTCTGGCCAAAAACATTCAGTACTTC
>TRBJ2-2|-|many|TRBV7-9
CASSLSRNTGELFF
TGTGCCAGCAGCTTATCCAGAAACACCGGGGAGCTGTTTTTT
>TRBJ1-5|-|few|TRBV7-9
CASSLGGGLGPQHF
TGTGCCAGCAGCTTGGGGGGAGGGTTGGGGCCCCAGCATTTT
>TRBJ2-5|TRBD1|many|TRBV10-3
CATRAGGGQETQYF
TGTGCCACCCGAGCAGGGGGTGGGCAAGAGACCCAGTACTTC
>TRBJ1-1|-|many|TRBV2
CASSFDKNTEAFF
TGTGCCAGCAGTTTCGACAAGAACACTGAAGCTTTCTTT
>TRBJ2-1|TRBD1|many|TRBV11-3
CASSLGQTNEQFF
TGTGCCAGCAGCTTGGGACAGACTAATGAGCAGTTCTTC
>TRBJ1-5|-|many|TRBV19
CASRLRDSASPQHF
TGTGCCAGTAGGCTCCGGGACTCCGCCTCCCCCCAGCATTTT
>TRBJ1-6|-|few|TRBV20-1
CSAGEATTPLHF
TGCAGTGCCGGGGAGGCAACGACACCCCTCCACTTT
>TRBJ1-2|TRBD1|-|TRBV20-1
CSAPQGQGNYGYTF
TGCAGTGCTCCGCAGGGACAGGGAAACTATGGCTACACCTTC
>TRBJ2-3|TRBD2|-|TRBV12-3/TRBV12-4
CASIGGGPPDTQYF
TGTGCCAGCATCGGCGGGGGGCCCCCAGATACGCAGTATTTT
>TRBJ1-6|TRBD1|many|TRBV7-8
CASRLGGTGPSPLHF
TGTGCCAGCAGATTGGGTGGGACAGGGCCTTCACCCCTCCACTTT
>TRBJ1-1|-|many|TRBV12-3/TRBV12-4
CASKVRTAHTEAFF
TGTGCCAGCAAGGTGAGGACGGCCCACACTGAAGCTTTCTTT
>TRBJ1-1|-|many|TRBV13
CASSLSEVVGMNTEAFF
TGTGCCAGCAGCCTTAGCGAGGTAGTGGGCATGAACACTGAAGCTTTCTTT
>TRBJ2-5|TRBD1|few|TRBV7-3
CASSTTTGTEETQYF
TGTGCCAGCAGCACCACGACAGGGACAGAAGAGACCCAGTACTTC